This T cell receptor (beta chain) came from a study of identical twins. Study observations and caveats: Abundant beta clonotypes from cord blood bore fewer insertions; memory repertoires lacked this pattern. Out-of-frame TCR alpha sharing in monozygotic twins exceeded recombination model predictions.

On this clonotype itself: Its antigen is currently unknown.

Trimming at V came to 10 bases and at J to 6 bases, leaving 11 bases not matched to a gene. The CDR3 totals 15 residues. Using its own MiXCR run on the 5' RACE reads, TCRdb lists one record per CDR3 protein. The profile shows hundreds of thousands of distinct CDR3 sequences, 7.1% of them singletons. This sample was also put to use in a study of yellow fever vaccine responses in identical twins.

The sample was PBMCs. The chain joins TRBV12-3 or TRBV12-4 to TRBJ2-1; 11 nucleotides align to TRBD2. The TCR originated in a woman in her late teens or twenties in good health. The CDR3, as DNA: TGTGCCACCGCTAGCGGGAGGCTACAACCCAATGAGCAGTTCTTC. Translating gives CATASGRLQPNEQFF.